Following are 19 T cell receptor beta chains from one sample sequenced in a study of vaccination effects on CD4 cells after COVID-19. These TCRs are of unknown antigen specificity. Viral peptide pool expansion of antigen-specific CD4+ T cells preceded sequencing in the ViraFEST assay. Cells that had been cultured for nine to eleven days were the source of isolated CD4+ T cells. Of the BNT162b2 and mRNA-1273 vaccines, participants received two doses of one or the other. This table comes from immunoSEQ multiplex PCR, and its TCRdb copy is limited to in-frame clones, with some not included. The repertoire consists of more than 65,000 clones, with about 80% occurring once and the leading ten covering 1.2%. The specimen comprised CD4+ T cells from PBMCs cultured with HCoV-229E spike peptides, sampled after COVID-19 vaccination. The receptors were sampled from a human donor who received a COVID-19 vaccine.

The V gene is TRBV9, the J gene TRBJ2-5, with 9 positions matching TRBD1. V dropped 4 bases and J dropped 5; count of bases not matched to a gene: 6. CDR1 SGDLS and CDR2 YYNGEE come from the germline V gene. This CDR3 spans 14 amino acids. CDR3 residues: CASSLTGGRETQYF. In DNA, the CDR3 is TGTGCCAGCAGCCTTACAGGGGGCAGGGAGACCCAGTACTTC.

CDR3 nucleotides: TGTGCCAGCAGTCCCGGGACAGGGGCTCTACGGGAGCAGTACGTC. Its translation: CASSPGTGALREQYV. The chain is built from TRBV28 and TRBJ2-7; TRBD1 matches at 10 bases. V was clipped by 5 bases and J by 7 bases; unmatched bases: 11. Germline assignment: CDR1 MDHEN and CDR2 SYDVKM. There are 15 residues in the CDR3.

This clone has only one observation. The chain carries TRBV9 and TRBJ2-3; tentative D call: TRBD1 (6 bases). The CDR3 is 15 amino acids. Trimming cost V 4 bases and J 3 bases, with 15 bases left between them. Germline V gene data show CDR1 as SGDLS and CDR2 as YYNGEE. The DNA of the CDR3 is TGTGCCAGCAGCACGCCCCTGACAGGTACAGATACGCAGTATTTT. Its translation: CASSTPLTGTDTQYF.

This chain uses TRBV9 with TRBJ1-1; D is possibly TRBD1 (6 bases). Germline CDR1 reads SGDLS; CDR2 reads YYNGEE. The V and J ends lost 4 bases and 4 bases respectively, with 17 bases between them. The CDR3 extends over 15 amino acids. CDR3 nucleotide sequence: TGTGCCAGCAGCCCATCTGCCGGGGGCGTCACTGAAGCTTTCTTT. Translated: CASSPSAGGVTEAFF.

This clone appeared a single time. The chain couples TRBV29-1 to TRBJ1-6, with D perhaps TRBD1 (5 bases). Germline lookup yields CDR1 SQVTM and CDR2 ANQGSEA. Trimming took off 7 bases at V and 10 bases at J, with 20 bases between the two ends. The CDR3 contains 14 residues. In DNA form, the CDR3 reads TGCAGCGCCCGGGCGGGGGACGCGGGGTCACCCCTCCACTTT. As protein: CSARAGDAGSPLHF. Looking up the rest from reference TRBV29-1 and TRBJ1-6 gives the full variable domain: SAVISQKPSRDICQRGTSLTIQCQVDSQVTMMFWYRQQPGQSLTLIATANQGSEATYESGFVIDKFPISRPNLTFSTLTVSNMSPEDSSIYLCSARAGDAGSPLHFGNGTRLTVT.

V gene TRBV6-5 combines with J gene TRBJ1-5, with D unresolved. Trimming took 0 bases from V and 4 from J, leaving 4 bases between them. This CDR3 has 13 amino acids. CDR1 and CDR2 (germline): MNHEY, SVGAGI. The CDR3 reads CASSYSANQPQHF. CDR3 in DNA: TGTGCCAGCAGTTACTCTGCTAATCAGCCCCAGCATTTT.

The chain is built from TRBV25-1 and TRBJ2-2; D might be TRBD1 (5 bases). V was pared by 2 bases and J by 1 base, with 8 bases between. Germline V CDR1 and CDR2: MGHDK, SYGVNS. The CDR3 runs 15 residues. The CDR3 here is CASSEGALNTGELFF. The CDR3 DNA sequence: TGTGCCAGCAGTGAAGGGGCATTGAACACCGGGGAGCTGTTTTTT.

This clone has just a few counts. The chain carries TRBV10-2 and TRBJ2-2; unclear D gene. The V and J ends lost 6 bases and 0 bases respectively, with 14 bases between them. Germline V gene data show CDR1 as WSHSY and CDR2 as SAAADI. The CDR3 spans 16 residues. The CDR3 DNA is TGCGCCAGCAGCGCCCTCGCACCGGCGAACACCGGGGAGCTGTTTTTT. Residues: CASSALAPANTGELFF.

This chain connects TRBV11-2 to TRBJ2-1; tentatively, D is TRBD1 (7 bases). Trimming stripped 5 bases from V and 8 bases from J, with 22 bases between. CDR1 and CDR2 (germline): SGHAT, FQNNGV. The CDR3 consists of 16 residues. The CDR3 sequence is CASSLVQGGGNYEQFF. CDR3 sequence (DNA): TGTGCCAGCAGCCTAGTCCAGGGGGGCGGTAATTATGAGCAGTTCTTC.

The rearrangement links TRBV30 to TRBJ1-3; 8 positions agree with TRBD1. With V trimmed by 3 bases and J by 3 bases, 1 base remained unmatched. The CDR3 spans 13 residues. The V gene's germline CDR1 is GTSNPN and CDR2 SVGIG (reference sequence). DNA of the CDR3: TGTGCCTGGAGCAGGGGGCATGGAAACACCATATATTTT. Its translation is CAWSRGHGNTIYF.

This chain's CDR3 is CASSGTPGQGEETQYF. DNA for the CDR3: TGTGCCAGCAGTGGAACCCCGGGACAGGGTGAAGAGACCCAGTACTTC. This sequence joins TRBV25-1 and TRBJ2-5, with 9 bases fitting TRBD1. Germline values: CDR1 MGHDK, CDR2 SYGVNS. The V gene end was trimmed by 4 bases and the J gene end by 3 bases; junction bases not matched to a gene: 9. This CDR3 has 16 residues.

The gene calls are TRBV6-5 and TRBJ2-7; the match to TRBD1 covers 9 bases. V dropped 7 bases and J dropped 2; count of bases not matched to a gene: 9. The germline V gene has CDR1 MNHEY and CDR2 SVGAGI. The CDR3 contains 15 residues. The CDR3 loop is CASTASGQGAYEQYV. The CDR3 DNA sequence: TGTGCCAGCACAGCTTCGGGACAGGGAGCCTACGAGCAGTACGTC.

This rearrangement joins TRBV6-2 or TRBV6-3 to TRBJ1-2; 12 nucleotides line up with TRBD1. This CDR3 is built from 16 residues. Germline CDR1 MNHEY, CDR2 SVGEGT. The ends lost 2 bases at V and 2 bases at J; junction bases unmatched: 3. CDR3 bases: TGTGCCAGCAGTTACCCGGGACAGGGGGCAAACTATGGCTACACCTTC. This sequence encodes CASSYPGQGANYGYTF.

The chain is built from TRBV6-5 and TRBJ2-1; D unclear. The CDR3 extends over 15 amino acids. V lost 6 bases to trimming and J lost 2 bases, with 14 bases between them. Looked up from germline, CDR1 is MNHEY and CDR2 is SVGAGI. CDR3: CASSPLEPAYNEQFF. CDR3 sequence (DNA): TGTGCCAGCAGCCCCCTAGAGCCGGCCTACAATGAGCAGTTCTTC.

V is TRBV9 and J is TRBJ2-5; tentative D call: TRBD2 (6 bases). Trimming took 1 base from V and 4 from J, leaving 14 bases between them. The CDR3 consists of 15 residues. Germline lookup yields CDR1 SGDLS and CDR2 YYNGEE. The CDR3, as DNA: TGTGCCAGCAGCGTACGCCCGACTAGGTCAGAGACCCAGTACTTC. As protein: CASSVRPTRSETQYF.

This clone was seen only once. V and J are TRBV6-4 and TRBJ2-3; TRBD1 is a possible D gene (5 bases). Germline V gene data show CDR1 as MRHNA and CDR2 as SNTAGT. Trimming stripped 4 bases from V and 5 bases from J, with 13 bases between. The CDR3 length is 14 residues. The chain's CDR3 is CASSVGGARDTQYF. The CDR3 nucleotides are TGTGCCAGCAGTGTAGGTGGGGCCAGAGATACGCAGTATTTT.

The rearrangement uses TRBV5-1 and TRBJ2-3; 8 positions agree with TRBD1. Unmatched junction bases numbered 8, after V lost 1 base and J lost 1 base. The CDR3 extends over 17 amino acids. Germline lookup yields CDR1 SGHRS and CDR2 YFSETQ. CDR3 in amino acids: CASSLFPPGQGTDTQYF. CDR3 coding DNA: TGCGCCAGCAGCTTGTTTCCTCCGGGACAGGGCACAGATACGCAGTATTTT.

The chain's CDR3 is CASSRSTGGYEQYV. The CDR3 bases are TGTGCCAGCAGCCGCAGTACCGGGGGCTACGAGCAGTACGTC. This chain uses TRBV14 with TRBJ2-7, with D possibly matching TRBD2 (6 bases). Germline V lookup: CDR1 SGHDN, CDR2 FVKESK. Trimming removed 4 bases from V and 3 bases from J, with 13 bases in between. The CDR3 totals 14 residues.

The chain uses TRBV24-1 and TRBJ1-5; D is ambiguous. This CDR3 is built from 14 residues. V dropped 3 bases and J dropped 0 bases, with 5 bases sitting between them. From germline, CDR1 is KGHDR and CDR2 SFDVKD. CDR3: CATSDPDSNQPQHF. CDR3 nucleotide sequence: TGTGCCACCAGTGATCCCGATAGCAATCAGCCCCAGCATTTT.